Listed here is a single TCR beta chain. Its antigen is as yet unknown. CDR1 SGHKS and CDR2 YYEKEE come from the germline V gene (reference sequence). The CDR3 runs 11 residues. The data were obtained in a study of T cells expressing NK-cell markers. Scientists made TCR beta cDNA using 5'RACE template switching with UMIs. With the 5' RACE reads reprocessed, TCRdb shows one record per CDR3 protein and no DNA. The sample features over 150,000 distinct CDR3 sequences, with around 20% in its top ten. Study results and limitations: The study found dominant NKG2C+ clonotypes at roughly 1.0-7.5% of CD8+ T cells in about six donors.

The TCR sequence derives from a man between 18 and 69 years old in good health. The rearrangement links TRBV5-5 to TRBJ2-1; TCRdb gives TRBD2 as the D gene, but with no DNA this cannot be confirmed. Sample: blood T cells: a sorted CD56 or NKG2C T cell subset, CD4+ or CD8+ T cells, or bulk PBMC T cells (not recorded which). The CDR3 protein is CASSDLREQFF.